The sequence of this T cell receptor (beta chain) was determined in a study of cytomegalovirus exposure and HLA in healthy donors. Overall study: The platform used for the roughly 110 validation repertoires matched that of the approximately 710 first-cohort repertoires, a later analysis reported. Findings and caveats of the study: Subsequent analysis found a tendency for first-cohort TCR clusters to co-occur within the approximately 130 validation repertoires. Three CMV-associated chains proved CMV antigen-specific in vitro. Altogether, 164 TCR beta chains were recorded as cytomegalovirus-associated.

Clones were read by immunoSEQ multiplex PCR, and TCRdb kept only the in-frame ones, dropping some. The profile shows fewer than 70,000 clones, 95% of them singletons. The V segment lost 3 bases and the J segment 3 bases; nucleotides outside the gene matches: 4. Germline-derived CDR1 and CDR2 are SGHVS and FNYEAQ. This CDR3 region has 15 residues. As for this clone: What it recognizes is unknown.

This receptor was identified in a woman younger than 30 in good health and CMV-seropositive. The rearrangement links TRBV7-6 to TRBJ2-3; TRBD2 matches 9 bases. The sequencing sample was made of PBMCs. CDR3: CASSFSSGITDTQYF. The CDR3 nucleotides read TGTGCCAGCAGCTTCTCTAGCGGGATTACAGATACGCAGTATTTT.